This T cell receptor (beta chain) was identified during a study of cytomegalovirus exposure and HLA in healthy donors. About the research overall: There were just under 400 genotyped donors. Of these, roughly 80% fell in the genetic ancestry cluster associated with self-reported Caucasian donors. Regarding the study as a whole: As a later analysis showed, a missense DCLRE1C variant was linked to trimming of TCR beta V- and J-genes.

The sample holds a few counts of this clone. Its antigen is as yet unknown. The primer mix had 60 Vbeta and 13 Jbeta primers. Authors' data handling: Later reanalysis found 80 million or so unique TCR beta chains, approximately 11 million of them shared. Sequencing used immunoSEQ multiplex PCR; TCRdb keeps in-frame clones, though not all of them. V, J and clone size are taken as reported in that table, and D and trimming were inferred from the DNA itself. The sample contains some 130,000 clones, about 9.1% of which appear only once. Healthy donors of bone marrow made up the group. Specimen: PBMCs. This sequence was found in a woman in her forties in good health and CMV-seropositive.

CDR3 DNA sequence: TGTGCCAGTAGTATAAACAGGGCCTTGAACACTGAAGCTTTCTTT. Translated: CASSINRALNTEAFF. The rearrangement uses TRBV19 and TRBJ1-1; weak D call: TRBD1 (6 bases). The germline CDR1 and CDR2 sequences are LNHDA and SQIVND (reference sequence). The ends were cut back, 2 bases at V and 0 bases at J, with 10 bases in the middle. There are 15 residues in the CDR3.